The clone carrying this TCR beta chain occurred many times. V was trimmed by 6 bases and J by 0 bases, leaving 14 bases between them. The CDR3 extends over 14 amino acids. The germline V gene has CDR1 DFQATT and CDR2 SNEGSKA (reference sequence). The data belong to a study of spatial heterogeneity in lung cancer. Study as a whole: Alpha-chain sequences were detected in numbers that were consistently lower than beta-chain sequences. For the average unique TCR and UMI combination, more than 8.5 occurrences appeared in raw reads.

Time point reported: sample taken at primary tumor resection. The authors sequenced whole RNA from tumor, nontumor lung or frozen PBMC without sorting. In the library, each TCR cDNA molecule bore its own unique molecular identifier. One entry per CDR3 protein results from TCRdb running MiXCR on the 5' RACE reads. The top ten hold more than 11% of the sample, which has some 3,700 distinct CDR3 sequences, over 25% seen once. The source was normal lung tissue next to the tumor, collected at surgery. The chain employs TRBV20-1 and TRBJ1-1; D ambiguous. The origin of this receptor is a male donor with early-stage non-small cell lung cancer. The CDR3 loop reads CSAKGSGVNTEAFF. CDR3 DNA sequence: TGCAGTGCAAAGGGCTCCGGGGTGAACACTGAAGCTTTCTTT.